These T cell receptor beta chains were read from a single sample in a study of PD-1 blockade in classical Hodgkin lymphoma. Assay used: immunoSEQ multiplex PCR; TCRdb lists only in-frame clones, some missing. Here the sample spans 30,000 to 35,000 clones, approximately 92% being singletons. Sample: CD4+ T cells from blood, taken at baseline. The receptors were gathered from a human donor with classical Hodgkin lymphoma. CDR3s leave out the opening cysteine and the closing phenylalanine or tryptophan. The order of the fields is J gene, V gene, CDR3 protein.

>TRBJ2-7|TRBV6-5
ASSYSGAPGEQY
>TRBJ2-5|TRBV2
ASSDQARSKTQY
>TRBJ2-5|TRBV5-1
ASSLELVGGETQY
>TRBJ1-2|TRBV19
ASSVRQGRNYGYT
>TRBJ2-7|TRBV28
ASSESGTELYEQY
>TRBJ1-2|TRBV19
ASKQDPATGGYT
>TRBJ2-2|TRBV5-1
ASSLAVGELF
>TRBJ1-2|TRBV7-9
ASSLARGANYGYT
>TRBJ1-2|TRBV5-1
ASSLTGRYGYT
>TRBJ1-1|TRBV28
ASTQAGMNTEAF
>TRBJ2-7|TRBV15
ATSREGYEQY
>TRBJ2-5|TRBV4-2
ASSQERGGETQY
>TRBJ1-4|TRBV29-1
SVLKLGTGASEKLF
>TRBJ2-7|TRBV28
ASSLYTASGDEQY
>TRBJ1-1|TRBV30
AWSVVSTEAF
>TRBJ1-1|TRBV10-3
AISTAKNTEAF
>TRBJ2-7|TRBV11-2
ASSLDEIYGSREQY
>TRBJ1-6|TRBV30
AWNGGTYNSPLH
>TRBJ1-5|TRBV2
ASSSHGPLNQPQH